The subject of this entry is one T cell receptor (beta chain). This sample stems from a study of regulatory T cells in long-lasting Graves disease. This sample's time point: newly diagnosed GD, antithyroid drugs for less than 3 months. RNA from PBMCs was the source of the TCR library. It was American Thyroid Association guidelines that determined Graves' disease diagnosis. Through Arm-PCR of CDR3 regions and iRepertoire HTBI primers, TCR beta libraries were built. TCRdb re-called the multiplex PCR reads with MiXCR, one entry per CDR3 protein. This sample has about 540,000 distinct CDR3 sequences, with about 14% found just once. Per the germline V gene, CDR1 is SEHNR and CDR2 is FQNEAQ (reference sequence). The CDR3 is 16 residues long. The V end lost 0 bases, the J end lost 0 bases, and 11 bases lay between the germline ends. This same sample was also taken into another study, of T cells in Graves' hyperthyroidism and ophthalmopathy.

The sequence was obtained from a man younger than 40 with Graves disease. The V and J genes are TRBV7-9 and TRBJ1-1, with D unresolved. The source material was peripheral blood mononuclear cells (PBMCs), sampled at new diagnosis, from a patient treated with antithyroid drugs. The CDR3 DNA reads as TGTGCCAGCAGCTTAGCTTTTAATCCTATGAACACTGAAGCTTTCTTT. This sequence encodes CASSLAFNPMNTEAFF.